Given below is one T cell receptor beta chain in context. Its specificity is not known. This entry comes from a study of CXCR4 blockade with PD-1 therapy in pancreatic cancer. The study's findings and limits: Convergent selection by common tumor antigens was suggested by nucleotide rearrangement counts. Antigen-specificity overlap of convergent dominant clones remained unconfirmed.

No neoadjuvant therapy was given before resection to the patients supplying these archived tumor blocks. Data came from immunoSEQ multiplex PCR; TCRdb stores just in-frame clones and leaves some out. The table has approximately 18,000 clones, approximately 68% seen once. Germline CDR1 and CDR2: SGDLS and YYNGEE. This CDR3 has 13 amino acids. Trimming removed 0 bases from V and 7 bases from J, with 8 bases in between. The chain has TRBV9 and TRBJ2-1; weak D call: TRBD2 (6 bases). The sequenced material came from tumor tissue. The receptor was derived from a human donor with pancreatic ductal adenocarcinoma. The CDR3 DNA follows: TGTGCCAGCAGCGTAGGACTAGAGAATGAGCAGTTCTTC. Protein product: CASSVGLENEQFF. The full variable domain, with the rest looked up from reference TRBV9 and TRBJ2-1, is DSGVTQTPKHLITATGQRVTLRCSPRSGDLSVYWYQQSLDQGLQFLIQYYNGEERAKGNILERFSAQQFPDLHSELNLSSLELGDSALYFCASSVGLENEQFFGPGTRLTVL.